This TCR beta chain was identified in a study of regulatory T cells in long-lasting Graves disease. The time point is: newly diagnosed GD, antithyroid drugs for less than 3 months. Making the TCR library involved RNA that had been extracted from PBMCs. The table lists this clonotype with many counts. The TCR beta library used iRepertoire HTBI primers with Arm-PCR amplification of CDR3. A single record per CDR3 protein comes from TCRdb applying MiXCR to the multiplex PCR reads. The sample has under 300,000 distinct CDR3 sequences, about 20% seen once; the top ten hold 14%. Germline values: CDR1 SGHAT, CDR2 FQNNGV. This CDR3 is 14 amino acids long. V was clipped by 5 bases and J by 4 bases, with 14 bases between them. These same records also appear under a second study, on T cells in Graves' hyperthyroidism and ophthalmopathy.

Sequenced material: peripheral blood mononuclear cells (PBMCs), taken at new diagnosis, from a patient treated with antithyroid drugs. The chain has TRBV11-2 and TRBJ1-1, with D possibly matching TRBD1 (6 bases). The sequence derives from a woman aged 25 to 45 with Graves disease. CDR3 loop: CASSLSRTVTEAFF. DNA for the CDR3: TGTGCCAGCAGCCTCTCTAGGACAGTCACTGAAGCTTTCTTT. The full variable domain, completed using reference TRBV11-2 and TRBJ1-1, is EAGVAQSPRYKIIEKRQSVAFWCNPISGHATLYWYQQILGQGPKLLIQFQNNGVVDDSQLPKDRFSAERLKGVDSTLKIQPAKLEDSAVYLCASSLSRTVTEAFFGQGTRLTVV.